The T cell receptor beta chain under discussion was sequenced for a study of shared clonotypes between healthy human individuals. Authors' analysis steps: Filtering differed since immunoSEQ provided only junctions, with no quality scores. Clones were sequenced by immunoSEQ multiplex PCR, and TCRdb holds only the in-frame ones, with some missing. Clonal size and the V and J genes are those of that table, whereas D and trimming came from the DNA. The repertoire holds about 330,000 clones, with around 86% as singletons. The V gene end was trimmed by 5 bases and the J gene end by 1 base; junction bases not matched to a gene: 17. Germline V gene data show CDR1 as LGHNA and CDR2 as YNFKEQ. This CDR3 contains 19 residues.

This chain connects TRBV4-2 to TRBJ2-3; 8 nucleotides align to TRBD2. The sequenced sample was memory CD8+ T cells sorted from blood. As for subset: CD45RO+ cells pooled with CCR7-negative TemRA cells. The clonotype comes from a man aged 18 to 29 in good health. The CDR3 DNA is TGTGCCAGCAGCGCCTCCCAAAGCGGGGGAGGCTACGGCACAGATACGCAGTATTTT. The encoded protein is CASSASQSGGGYGTDTQYF.